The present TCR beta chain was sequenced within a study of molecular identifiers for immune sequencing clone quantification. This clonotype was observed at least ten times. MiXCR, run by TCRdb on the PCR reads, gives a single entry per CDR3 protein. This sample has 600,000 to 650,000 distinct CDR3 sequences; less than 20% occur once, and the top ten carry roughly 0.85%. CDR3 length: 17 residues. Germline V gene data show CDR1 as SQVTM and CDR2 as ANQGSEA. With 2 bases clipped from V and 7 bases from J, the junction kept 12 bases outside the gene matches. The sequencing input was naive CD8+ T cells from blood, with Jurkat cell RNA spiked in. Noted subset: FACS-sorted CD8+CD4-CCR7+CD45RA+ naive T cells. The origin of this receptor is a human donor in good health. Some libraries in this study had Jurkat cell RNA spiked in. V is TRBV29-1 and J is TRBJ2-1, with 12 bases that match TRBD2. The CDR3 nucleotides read TGCAGCGTTGAAATGCCCCCGCGACTAGCGGGAGTGAATGAGCAGTTCTTC. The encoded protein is CSVEMPPRLAGVNEQFF.